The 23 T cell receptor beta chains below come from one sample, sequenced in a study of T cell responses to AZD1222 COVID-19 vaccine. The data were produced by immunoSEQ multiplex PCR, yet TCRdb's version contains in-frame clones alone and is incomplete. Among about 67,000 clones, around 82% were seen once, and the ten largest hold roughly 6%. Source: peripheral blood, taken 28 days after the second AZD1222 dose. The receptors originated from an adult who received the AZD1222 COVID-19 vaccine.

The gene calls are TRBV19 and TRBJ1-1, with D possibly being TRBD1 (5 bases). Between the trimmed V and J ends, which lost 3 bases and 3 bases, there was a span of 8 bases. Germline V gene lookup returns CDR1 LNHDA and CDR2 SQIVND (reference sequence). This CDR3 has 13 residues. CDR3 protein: CASSIRGYTEAFF. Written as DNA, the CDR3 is TGTGCCAGTAGTATTCGGGGCTACACTGAAGCTTTCTTT.

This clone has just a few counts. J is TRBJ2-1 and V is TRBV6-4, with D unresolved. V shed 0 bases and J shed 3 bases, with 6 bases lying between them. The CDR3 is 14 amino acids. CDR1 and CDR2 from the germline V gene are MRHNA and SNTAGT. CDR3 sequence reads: CASSDSIDYNEQFF. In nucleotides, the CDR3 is TGTGCCAGCAGTGACTCGATAGACTACAATGAGCAGTTCTTC.

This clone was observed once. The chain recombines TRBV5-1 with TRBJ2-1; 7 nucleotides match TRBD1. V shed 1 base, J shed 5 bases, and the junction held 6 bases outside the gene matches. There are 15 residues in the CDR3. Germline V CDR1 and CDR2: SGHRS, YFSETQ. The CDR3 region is CASSLTGVWDNEQFF. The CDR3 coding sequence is TGCGCCAGCAGCTTGACAGGGGTTTGGGACAATGAGCAGTTCTTC.

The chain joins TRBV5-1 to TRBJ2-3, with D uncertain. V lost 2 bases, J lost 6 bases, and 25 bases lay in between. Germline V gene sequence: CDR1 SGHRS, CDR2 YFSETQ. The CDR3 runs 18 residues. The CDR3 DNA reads TGCGCCAGCAGCTTTTCCTTAATCGTAGGACCTAAGGGCGATACGCAGTATTTT. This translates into CASSFSLIVGPKGDTQYF.

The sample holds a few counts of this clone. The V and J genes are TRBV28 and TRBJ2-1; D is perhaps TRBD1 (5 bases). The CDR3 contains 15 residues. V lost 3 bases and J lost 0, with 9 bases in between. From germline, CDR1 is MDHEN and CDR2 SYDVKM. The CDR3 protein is CASSFQGSSYNEQFF. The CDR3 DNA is TGTGCCAGCAGTTTTCAGGGTAGCTCCTACAATGAGCAGTTCTTC.

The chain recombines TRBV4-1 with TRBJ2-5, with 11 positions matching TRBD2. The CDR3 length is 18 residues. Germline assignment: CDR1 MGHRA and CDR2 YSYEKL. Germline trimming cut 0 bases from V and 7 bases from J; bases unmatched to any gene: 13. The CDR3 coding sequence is TGCGCCAGCAGCCAAGAACCTAGCGGGGGGTTCGTTGTGAGGACCCAGTACTTC. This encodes CASSQEPSGGFVVRTQYF.

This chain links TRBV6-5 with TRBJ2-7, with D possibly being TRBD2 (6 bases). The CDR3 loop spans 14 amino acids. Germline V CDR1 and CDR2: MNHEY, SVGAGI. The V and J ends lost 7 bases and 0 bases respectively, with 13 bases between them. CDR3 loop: CASILRGLSYEQYF. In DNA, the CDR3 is TGTGCCAGCATCTTGCGGGGTCTCTCCTACGAGCAGTACTTC.

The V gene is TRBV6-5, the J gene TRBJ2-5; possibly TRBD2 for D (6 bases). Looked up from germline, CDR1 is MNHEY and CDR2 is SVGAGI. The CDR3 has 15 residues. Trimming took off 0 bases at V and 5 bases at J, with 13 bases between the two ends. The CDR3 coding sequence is TGTGCCAGCAGTTACTCGAACAGCGGAGGGGAGACCCAGTACTTC. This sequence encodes CASSYSNSGGETQYF.

The CDR3, as DNA: TGCGCCAGCAGCCCGTCGATGGGCACAGATACGCAGTATTTT. This sequence encodes CASSPSMGTDTQYF. The V and J genes are TRBV5-1 and TRBJ2-3; D unresolved. The CDR3 sequence is 14 residues long. CDR1 is SGHRS and CDR2 is YFSETQ in the germline V gene. With 4 bases removed from V and 1 base from J, the gap between germline ends came to 10 bases.

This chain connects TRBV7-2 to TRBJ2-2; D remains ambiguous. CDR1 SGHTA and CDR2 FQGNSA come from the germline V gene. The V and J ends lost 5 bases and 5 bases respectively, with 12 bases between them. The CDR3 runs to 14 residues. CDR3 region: CASSPARPTGELFF. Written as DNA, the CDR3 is TGTGCCAGCAGCCCCGCCAGGCCGACCGGGGAGCTGTTTTTT.

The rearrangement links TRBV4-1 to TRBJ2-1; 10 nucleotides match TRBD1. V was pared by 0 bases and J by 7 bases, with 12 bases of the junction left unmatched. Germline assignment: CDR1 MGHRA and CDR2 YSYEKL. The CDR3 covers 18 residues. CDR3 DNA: TGCGCCAGCAGCCAAGATCCGCCCGACAGGGGGCTAATGAATGAGCAGTTCTTC. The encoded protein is CASSQDPPDRGLMNEQFF.

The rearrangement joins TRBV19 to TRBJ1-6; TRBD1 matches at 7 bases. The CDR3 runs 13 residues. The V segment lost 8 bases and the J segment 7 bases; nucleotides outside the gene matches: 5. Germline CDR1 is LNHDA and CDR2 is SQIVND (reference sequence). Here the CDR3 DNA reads TGTGCCAGTCGGGACAGCGGGAATTCACCCCTCCACTTT. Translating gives CASRDSGNSPLHF.

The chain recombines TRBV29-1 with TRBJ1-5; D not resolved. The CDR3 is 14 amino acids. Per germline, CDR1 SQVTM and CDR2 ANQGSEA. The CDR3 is CSSPDLGRNQPQHF. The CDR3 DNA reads TGCAGTTCCCCCGACCTTGGCCGCAATCAGCCCCAGCATTTT.

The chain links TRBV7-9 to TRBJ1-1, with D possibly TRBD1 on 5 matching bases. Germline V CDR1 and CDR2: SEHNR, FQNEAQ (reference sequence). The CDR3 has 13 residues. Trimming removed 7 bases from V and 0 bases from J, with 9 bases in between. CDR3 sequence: CASNRGMNTEAFF. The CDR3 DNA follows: TGTGCCAGCAACCGGGGGATGAACACTGAAGCTTTCTTT.

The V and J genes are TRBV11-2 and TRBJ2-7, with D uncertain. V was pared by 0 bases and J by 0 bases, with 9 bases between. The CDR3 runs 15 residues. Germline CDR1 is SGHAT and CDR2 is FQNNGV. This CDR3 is CASSLESPGSYEQYF. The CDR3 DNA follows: TGTGCCAGCAGCTTAGAGAGCCCGGGCTCCTACGAGCAGTACTTC. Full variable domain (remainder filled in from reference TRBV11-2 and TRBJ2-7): EAGVAQSPRYKIIEKRQSVAFWCNPISGHATLYWYQQILGQGPKLLIQFQNNGVVDDSQLPKDRFSAERLKGVDSTLKIQPAKLEDSAVYLCASSLESPGSYEQYFGPGTRLTVT.

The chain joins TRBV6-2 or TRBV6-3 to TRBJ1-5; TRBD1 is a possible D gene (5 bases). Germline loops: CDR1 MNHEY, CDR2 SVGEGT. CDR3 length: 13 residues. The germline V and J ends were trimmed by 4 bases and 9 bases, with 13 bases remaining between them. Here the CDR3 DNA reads TGTGCCAGCAGTTCACAGGCCGATGTGCCCCAGCATTTT. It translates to CASSSQADVPQHF.

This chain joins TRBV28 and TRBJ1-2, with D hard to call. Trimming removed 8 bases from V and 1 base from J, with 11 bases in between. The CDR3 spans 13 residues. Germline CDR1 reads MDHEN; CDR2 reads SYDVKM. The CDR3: CASRALFNYGYTF. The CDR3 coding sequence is TGTGCCAGCCGGGCACTATTTAACTATGGCTACACCTTC.

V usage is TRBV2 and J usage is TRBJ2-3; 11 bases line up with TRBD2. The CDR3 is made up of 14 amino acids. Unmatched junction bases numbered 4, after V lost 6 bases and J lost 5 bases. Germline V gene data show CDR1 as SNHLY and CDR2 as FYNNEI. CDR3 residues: CASSATSGEDTQYF. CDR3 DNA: TGTGCCAGCAGCGCGACTAGCGGGGAAGATACGCAGTATTTT.

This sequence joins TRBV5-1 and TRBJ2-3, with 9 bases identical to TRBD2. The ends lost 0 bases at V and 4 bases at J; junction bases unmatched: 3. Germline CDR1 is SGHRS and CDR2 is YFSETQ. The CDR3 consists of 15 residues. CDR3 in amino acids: CASSLVAGEADTQYF. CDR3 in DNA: TGCGCCAGCAGCTTGGTAGCGGGGGAGGCAGATACGCAGTATTTT.

This CDR3 is CASSITGQGYHEQYF. The CDR3 DNA reads as TGTGCCAGTAGTATTACCGGACAGGGGTACCACGAGCAGTACTTC. The chain joins TRBV19 to TRBJ2-7; 9 positions match TRBD1. V dropped 3 bases and J dropped 5; count of bases not matched to a gene: 8. The CDR3 has 15 amino acids. Germline CDR1 reads LNHDA; CDR2 reads SQIVND (reference sequence).

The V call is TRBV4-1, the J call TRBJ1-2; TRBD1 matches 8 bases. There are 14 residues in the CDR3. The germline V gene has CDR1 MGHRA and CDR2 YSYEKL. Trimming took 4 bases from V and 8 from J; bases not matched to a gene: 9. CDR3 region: CASSLETGTGGYTF. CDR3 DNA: TGCGCCAGCAGCCTAGAGACAGGGACAGGCGGCTACACCTTC.

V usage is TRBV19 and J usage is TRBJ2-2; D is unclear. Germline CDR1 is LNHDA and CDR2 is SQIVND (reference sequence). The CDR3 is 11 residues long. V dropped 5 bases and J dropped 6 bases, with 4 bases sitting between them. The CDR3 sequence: CASSPAGELFF. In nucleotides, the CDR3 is TGTGCCAGTAGTCCCGCCGGGGAGCTGTTTTTT.

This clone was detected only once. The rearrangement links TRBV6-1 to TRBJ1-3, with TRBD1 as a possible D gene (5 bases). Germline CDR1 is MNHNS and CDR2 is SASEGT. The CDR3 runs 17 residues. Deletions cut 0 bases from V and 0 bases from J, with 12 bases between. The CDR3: CASSEAPQVASGNTIYF. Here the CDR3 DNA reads TGTGCCAGCAGTGAAGCGCCACAGGTTGCCTCTGGAAACACCATATATTTT.